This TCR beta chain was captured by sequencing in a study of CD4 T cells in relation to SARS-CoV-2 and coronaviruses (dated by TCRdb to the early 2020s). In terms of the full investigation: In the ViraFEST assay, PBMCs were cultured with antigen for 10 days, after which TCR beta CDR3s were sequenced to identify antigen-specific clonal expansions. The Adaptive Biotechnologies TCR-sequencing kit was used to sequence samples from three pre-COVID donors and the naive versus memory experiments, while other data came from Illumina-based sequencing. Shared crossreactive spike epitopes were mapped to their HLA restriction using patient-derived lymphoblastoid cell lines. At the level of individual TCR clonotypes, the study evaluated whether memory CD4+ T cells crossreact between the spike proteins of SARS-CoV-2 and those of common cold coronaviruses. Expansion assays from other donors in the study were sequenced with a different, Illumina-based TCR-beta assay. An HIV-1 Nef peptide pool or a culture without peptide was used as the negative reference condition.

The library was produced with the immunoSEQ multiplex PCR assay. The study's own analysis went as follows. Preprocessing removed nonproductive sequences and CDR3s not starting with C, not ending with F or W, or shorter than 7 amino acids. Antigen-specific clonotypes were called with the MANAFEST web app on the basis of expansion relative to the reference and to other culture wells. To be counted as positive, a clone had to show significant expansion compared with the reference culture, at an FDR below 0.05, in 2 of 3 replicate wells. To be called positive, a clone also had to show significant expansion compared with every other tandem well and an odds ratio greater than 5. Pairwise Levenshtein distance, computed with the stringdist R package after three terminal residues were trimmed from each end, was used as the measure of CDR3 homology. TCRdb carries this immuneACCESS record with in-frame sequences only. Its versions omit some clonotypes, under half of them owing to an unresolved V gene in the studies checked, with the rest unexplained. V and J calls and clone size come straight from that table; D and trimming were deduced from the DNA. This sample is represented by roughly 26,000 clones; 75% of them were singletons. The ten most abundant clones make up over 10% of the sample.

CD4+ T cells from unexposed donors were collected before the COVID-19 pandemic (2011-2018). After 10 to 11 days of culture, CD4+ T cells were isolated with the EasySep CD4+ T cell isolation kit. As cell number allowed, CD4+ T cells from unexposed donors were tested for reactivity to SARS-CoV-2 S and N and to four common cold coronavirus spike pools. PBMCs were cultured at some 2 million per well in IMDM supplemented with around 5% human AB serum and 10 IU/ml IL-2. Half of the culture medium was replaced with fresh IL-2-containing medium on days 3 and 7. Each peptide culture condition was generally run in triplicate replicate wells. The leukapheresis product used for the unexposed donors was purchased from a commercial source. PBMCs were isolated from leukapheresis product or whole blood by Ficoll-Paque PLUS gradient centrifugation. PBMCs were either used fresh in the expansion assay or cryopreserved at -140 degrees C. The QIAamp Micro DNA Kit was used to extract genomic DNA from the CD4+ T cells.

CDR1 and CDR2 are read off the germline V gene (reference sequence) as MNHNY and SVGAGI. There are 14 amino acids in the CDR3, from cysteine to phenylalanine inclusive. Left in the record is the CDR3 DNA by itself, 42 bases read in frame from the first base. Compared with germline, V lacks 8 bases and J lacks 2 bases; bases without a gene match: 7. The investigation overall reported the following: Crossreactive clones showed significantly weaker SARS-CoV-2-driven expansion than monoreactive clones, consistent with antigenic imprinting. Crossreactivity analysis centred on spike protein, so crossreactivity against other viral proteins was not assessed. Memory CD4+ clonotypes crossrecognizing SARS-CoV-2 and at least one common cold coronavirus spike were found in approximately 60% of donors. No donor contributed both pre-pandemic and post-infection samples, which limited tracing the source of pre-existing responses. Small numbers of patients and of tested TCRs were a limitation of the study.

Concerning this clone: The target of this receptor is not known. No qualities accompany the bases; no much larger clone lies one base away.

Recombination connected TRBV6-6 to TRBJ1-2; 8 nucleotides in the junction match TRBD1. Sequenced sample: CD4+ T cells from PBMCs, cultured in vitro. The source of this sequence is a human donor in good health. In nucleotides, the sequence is TGTGCCAGCGTCCCGGGACAGGCCAACTATGGCTACACCTTC. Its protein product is CASVPGQANYGYTF.